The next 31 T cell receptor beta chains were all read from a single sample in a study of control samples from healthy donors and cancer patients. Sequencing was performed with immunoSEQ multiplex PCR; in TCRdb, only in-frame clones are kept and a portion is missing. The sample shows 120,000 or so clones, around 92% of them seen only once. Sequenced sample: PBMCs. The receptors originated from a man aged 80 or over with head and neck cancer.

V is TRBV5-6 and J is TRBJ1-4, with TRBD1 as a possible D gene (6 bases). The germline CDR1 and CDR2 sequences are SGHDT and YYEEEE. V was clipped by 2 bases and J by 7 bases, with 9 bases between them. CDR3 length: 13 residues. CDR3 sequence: CASSLQGPEKLFF. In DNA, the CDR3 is TGTGCCAGCAGCTTACAGGGCCCTGAAAAACTGTTTTTT.

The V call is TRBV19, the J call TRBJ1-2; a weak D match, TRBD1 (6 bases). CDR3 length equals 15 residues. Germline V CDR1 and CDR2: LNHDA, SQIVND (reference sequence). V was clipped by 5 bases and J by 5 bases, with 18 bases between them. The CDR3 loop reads CASSLDSLPRYGYTF. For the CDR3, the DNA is TGTGCCAGTAGTTTGGACAGTCTCCCTAGATATGGCTACACCTTC.

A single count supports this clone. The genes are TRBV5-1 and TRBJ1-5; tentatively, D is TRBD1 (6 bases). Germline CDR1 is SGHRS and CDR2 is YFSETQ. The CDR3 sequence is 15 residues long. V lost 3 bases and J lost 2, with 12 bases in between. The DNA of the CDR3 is TGCGCCAGCAGCTCCACAGGGTATGGCAATCAGCCCCAGCATTTT. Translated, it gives CASSSTGYGNQPQHF.

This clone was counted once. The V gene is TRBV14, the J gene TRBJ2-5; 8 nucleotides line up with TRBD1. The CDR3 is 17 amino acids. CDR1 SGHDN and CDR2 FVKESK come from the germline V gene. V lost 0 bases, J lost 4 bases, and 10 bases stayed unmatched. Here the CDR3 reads CASSQDRRTGKRETQYF. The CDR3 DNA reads TGTGCCAGCAGCCAAGACCGACGGACAGGGAAAAGAGAGACCCAGTACTTC.

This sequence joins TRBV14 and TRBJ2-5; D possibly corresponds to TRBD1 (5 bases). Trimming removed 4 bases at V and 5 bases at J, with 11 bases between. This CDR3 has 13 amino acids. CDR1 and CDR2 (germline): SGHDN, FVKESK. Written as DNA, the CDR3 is TGTGCCAGCAGCCTGCAGGGTTCCGAGACCCAGTACTTC. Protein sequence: CASSLQGSETQYF. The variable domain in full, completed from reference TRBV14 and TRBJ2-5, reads EAGVTQFPSHSVIEKGQTVTLRCDPISGHDNLYWYRRVMGKEIKFLLHFVKESKQDESGMPNNRFLAERTGGTYSTLKVQPAELEDSGVYFCASSLQGSETQYFGPGTRLLVL.

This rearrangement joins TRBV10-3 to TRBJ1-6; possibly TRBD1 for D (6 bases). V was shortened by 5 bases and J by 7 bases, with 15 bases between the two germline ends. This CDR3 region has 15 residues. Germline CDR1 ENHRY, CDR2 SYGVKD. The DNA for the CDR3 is TGTGCCATCAGTTTAAAGGCGGGACAAAATTCACCCCTCCACTTT. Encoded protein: CAISLKAGQNSPLHF.

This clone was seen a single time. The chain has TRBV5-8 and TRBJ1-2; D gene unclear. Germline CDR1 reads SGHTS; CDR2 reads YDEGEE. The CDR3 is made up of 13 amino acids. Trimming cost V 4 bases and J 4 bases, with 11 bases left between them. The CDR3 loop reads CASSPTGIYGYTF. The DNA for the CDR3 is TGTGCCAGCAGCCCTACTGGGATCTATGGCTACACCTTC.

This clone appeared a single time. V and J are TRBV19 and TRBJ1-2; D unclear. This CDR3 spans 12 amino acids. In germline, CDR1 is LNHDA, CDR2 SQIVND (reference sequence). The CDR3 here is CTKKGLNYGYTF. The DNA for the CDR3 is TGTACCAAGAAGGGATTAAACTATGGCTACACCTTC.

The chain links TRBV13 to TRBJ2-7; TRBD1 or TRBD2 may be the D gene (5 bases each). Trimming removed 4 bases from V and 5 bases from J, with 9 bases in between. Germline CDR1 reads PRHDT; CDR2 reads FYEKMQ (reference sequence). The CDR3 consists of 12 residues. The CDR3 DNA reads TGTGCCAGCAGCTCGGGGCGGGACGAGCAGTACTTC. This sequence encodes CASSSGRDEQYF. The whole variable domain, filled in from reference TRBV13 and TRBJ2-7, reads AAGVIQSPRHLIKEKRETATLKCYPIPRHDTVYWYQQGPGQDPQFLISFYEKMQSDKGSIPDRFSAQQFSDYHSELNMSSLELGDSALYFCASSSGRDEQYFGPGTRLTVT.

This CDR3 reads CASSPRHEGRTGELFF. The CDR3 coding sequence is TGTGCCAGCAGCCCACGGCACGAGGGGAGAACCGGGGAGCTGTTTTTT. This chain connects TRBV14 to TRBJ2-2; D might be TRBD1 or TRBD2, each matching 5 bases. Germline V gene data show CDR1 as SGHDN and CDR2 as FVKESK. V was pared by 4 bases and J by 5 bases, with 17 bases between. This CDR3 is 16 amino acids long.

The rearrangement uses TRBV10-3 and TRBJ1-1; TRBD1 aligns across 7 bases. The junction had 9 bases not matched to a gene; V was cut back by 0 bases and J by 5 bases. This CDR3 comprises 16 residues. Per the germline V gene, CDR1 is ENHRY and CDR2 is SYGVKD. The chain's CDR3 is CAISESMAGGWTEAFF. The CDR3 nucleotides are TGTGCCATCAGTGAGTCTATGGCAGGGGGTTGGACTGAAGCTTTCTTT.

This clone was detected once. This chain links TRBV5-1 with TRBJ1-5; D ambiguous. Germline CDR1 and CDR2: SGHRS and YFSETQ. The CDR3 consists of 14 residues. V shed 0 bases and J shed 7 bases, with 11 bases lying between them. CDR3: CASSLASGLQPQHF. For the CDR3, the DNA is TGCGCCAGCAGCTTGGCCTCGGGCCTCCAGCCCCAGCATTTT.

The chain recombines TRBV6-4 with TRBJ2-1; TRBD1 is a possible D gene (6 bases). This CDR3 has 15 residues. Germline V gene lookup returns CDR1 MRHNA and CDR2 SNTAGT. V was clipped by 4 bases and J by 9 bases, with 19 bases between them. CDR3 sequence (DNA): TGTGCCAGCAGTGTGGACTTTACGCCGGACAGTGAGCAGTTCTTC. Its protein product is CASSVDFTPDSEQFF.

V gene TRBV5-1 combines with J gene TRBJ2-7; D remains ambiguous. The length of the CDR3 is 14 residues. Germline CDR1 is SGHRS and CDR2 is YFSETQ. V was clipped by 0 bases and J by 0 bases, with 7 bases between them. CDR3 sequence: CASSLGGDSYEQYF. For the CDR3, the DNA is TGCGCCAGCAGCTTGGGCGGAGACTCCTACGAGCAGTACTTC.

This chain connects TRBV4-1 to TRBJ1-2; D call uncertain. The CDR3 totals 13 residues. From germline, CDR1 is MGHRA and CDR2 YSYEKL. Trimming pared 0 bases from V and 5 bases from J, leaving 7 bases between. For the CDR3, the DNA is TGCGCCAGCAGCCAAGATCGGGGTTATGGCTACACCTTC. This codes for CASSQDRGYGYTF.

The CDR3 loop is CASKRDRVDTEAFF. CDR3 bases: TGTGCCAGCAAACGGGACAGGGTGGACACTGAAGCTTTCTTT. The J gene is TRBJ1-1, the V gene TRBV6-5; 9 bases are a match to TRBD1. V dropped 7 bases and J dropped 3; count of bases not matched to a gene: 6. Germline V gene lookup returns CDR1 MNHEY and CDR2 SVGAGI. CDR3 size: 14 residues.

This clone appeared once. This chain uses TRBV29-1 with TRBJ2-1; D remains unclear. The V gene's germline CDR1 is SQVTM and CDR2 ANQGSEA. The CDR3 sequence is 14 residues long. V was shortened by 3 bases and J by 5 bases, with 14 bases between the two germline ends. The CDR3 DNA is TGCAGCGTTGACAGGCTGGCCACTCACAATGAGCAGTTCTTC. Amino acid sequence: CSVDRLATHNEQFF.

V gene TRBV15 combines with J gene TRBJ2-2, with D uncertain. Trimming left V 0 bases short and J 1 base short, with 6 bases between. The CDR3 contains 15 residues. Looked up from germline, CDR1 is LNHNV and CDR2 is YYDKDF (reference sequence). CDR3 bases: TGTGCCACCAGCAGAGATAATCAGAACACCGGGGAGCTGTTTTTT. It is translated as CATSRDNQNTGELFF.

The CDR3 DNA follows: TGTGCCACCTACTCCTCCGGGTCGGGGGCCACCAATCAGCCCCAGCATTTT. This translates into CATYSSGSGATNQPQHF. This rearrangement joins TRBV19 to TRBJ1-5; tentative D call: TRBD1 (6 bases). Germline V CDR1 and CDR2: LNHDA, SQIVND (reference sequence). The CDR3 runs 17 residues. Trimming cost V 10 bases and J 3 bases, with 25 bases left between them.

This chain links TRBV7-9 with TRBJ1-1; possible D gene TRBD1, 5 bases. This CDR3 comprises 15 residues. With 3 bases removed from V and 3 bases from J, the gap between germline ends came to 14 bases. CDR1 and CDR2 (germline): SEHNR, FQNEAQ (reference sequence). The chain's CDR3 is CASSFTGGVDTEAFF. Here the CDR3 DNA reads TGTGCCAGCAGCTTCACGGGGGGTGTGGACACTGAAGCTTTCTTT.

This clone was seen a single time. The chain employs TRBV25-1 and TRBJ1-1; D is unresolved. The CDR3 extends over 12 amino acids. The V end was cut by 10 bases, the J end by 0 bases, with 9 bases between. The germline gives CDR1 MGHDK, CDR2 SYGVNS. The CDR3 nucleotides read TGTGCCACCGCTGCCGTGAACACTGAAGCTTTCTTT. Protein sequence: CATAAVNTEAFF. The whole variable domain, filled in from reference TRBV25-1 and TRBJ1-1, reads EADIYQTPRYLVIGTGKKITLECSQTMGHDKMYWYQQDPGMELHLIHYSYGVNSTEKGDLSSESTVSRIRTEHFPLTLESARPSHTSQYLCATAAVNTEAFFGQGTRLTVV.

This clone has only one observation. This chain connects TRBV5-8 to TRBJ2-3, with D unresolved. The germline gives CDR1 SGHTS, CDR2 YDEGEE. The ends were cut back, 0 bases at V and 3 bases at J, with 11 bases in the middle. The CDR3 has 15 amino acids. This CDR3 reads CASSLARAATDTQYF. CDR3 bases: TGTGCCAGCAGCTTGGCTAGGGCAGCTACAGATACGCAGTATTTT. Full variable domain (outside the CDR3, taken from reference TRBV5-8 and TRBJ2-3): EAGVTQSPTHLIKTRGQQATLRCSPISGHTSVYWYQQALGLGLQFLLWYDEGEERNRGNFPPRFSGRQFPNYSSELNVNALELEDSALYLCASSLARAATDTQYFGPGTRLTVL.

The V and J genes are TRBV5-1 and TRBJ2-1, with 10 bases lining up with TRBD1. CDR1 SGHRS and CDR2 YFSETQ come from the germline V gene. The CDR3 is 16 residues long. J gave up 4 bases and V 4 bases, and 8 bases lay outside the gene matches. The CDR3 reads CASSRIGTGAYNEQFF. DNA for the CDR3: TGCGCCAGCAGCCGAATAGGGACAGGGGCGTACAATGAGCAGTTCTTC.

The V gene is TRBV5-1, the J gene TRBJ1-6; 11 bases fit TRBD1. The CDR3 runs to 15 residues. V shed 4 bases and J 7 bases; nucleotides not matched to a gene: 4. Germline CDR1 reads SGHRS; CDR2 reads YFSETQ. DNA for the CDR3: TGCGCCAGCAGCGTGGACAGGGGGCCCAATTCACCCCTCCACTTT. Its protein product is CASSVDRGPNSPLHF. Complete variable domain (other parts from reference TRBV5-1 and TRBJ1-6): KAGVTQTPRYLIKTRGQQVTLSCSPISGHRSVSWYQQTPGQGLQFLFEYFSETQRNKGNFPGRFSGRQFSNSRSEMNVSTLELGDSALYLCASSVDRGPNSPLHFGNGTRLTVT.

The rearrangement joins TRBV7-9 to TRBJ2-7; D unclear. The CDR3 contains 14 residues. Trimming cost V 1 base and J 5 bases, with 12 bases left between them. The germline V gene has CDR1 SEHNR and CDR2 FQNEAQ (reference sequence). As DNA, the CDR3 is TGTGCCAGCAGCTTAGTCGAATATCCCAACGAGCAGTACTTC. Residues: CASSLVEYPNEQYF.

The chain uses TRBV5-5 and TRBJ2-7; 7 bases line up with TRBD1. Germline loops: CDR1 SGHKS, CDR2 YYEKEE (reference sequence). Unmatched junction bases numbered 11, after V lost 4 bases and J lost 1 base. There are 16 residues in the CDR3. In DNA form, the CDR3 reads TGTGCCAGCAGCGTGGGGGCGGACAGGTTTTCCTACGAGCAGTACTTC. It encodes CASSVGADRFSYEQYF.

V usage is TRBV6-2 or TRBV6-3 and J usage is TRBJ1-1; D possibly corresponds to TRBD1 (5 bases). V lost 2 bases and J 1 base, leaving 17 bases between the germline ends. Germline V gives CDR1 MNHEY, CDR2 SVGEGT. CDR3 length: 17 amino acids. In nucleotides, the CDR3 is TGTGCCAGCAGTTACCGAACAGGTGGAGGGAGGAACACTGAAGCTTTCTTT. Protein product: CASSYRTGGGRNTEAFF.

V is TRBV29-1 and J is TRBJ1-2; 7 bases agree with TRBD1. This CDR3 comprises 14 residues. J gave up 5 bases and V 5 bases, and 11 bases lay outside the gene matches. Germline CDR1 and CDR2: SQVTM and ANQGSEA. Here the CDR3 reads CSVLGTDYRYGYTF. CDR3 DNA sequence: TGCAGCGTTCTTGGGACAGATTACAGATATGGCTACACCTTC. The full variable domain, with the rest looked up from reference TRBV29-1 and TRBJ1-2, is SAVISQKPSRDICQRGTSLTIQCQVDSQVTMMFWYRQQPGQSLTLIATANQGSEATYESGFVIDKFPISRPNLTFSTLTVSNMSPEDSSIYLCSVLGTDYRYGYTFGSGTRLTVV.

CDR3 sequence reads: CASSPGTSGGAGQETQYF. CDR3 nucleotide sequence: TGTGCCAGCAGCCCCGGGACTAGCGGGGGGGCCGGACAAGAGACCCAGTACTTC. The genes are TRBV5-8 and TRBJ2-5; 16 positions agree with TRBD2. The trim removed 4 bases at V and 2 bases at J, leaving 8 bases unmatched. CDR1 SGHTS and CDR2 YDEGEE come from the germline V gene. The CDR3 runs 18 residues.

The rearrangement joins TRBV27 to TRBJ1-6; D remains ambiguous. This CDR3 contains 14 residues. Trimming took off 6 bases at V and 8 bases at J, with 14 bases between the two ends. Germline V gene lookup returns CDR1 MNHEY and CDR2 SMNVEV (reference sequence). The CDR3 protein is CASRSGLGHSPLHF. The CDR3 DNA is TGTGCCAGCAGATCGGGCCTCGGGCATTCACCCCTCCACTTT.

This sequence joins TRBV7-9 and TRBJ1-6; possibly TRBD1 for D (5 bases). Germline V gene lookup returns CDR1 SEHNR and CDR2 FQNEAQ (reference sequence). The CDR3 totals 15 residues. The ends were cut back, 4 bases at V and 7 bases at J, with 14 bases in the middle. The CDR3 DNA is TGTGCCAGCAGCTCAGGGAACATCCGCAATTCACCCCTCCACTTT. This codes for CASSSGNIRNSPLHF.